The following is a TCR beta chain sequence with its context. The sample originates from a study of T cell responses to AZD1222 COVID-19 vaccine. CDR1 is DFQATT and CDR2 is SNEGSKA in the germline V gene (reference sequence). The CDR3 totals 11 residues. The V gene lost 6 bases and the J gene lost 9 bases, with 11 bases spanning the gap. Sequenced by immunoSEQ multiplex PCR; TCRdb stores in-frame clones only, minus some. The data hold about 140,000 clones, with about 90% observed a single time. This clonotype originated in an adult in good health. The sequencing used peripheral blood, collected on day 0 of AZD1222 vaccination. This chain uses TRBV20-1 with TRBJ2-2, with unresolved D. As DNA, the CDR3 is TGCAGTGCCCCGATGAGCCGGGAGCTGTTTTTT. It codes for CSAPMSRELFF.